These T cell receptor beta chains were read from a single sample in a study of Tregs in tolerant kidney transplant recipients. Method: immunoSEQ multiplex PCR; TCRdb's copy keeps in-frame clones and lacks some. The sample includes over 60,000 clones, approximately 98% seen only once; the top ten take roughly 0.6%. The sample consisted of CD4+ T cells from blood, taken before the transplant. The origin of the receptors is a human donor who received a combined kidney and bone marrow transplant. The CDR3 runs from the conserved cysteine through the conserved F or W. D genes are given only for firm matches. Rows may omit the clone size; those that give it use once, few, many or a size class.

j_call clone_size d_call v_call cdr3_aa cdr3_nt
TRBJ2-3 . . TRBV6-5 CASSYSRSTDTQYF TGTGCCAGCAGTTACTCTCGTAGCACAGATACGCAGTATTTT
TRBJ2-7 . . TRBV5-4 CASSLVGASSYEQYF TGTGCCAGCAGCTTGGTTGGGGCGAGCTCCTACGAGCAGTACTTC
TRBJ2-1 . . TRBV7-3 CASSPRQGGPNEQFF TGTGCCAGCAGCCCTCGGCAGGGAGGCCCCAATGAGCAGTTCTTC
TRBJ2-3 . TRBD2 TRBV7-2 CASSLFLMTSGSSTDTQYF TGTGCCAGCAGCTTATTCTTGATGACTAGCGGAAGTAGCACAGATACGCAGTATTTT
TRBJ2-6 . TRBD2 TRBV4-1 CASSHVLAGESSGANVLTF TGCGCCAGCAGCCATGTACTAGCGGGAGAATCCTCTGGGGCCAACGTCCTGACTTTC
TRBJ1-5 . . TRBV7-2 CASSFSTGNQPQHF TGTGCCAGCAGTTTTTCTACAGGAAATCAGCCCCAGCATTTT
TRBJ1-4 once TRBD1 TRBV13 CASSLGTGAHEKLFF TGTGCCAGCAGCTTGGGGACAGGGGCACATGAAAAACTGTTTTTT
TRBJ2-4 . . TRBV19 CASSMAGDLAKNIQYF TGTGCCAGTAGTATGGCAGGGGATTTAGCCAAAAACATTCAGTACTTC
TRBJ1-2 . TRBD1 TRBV7-2 CASSVTGNYGYTF TGTGCCAGCAGCGTGACAGGGAACTATGGCTACACCTTC
TRBJ2-1 . TRBD1 TRBV30 CAWSGQGVRRGSYNEQFF TGTGCCTGGTCGGGACAGGGGGTACGGCGCGGAAGCTACAATGAGCAGTTCTTC
TRBJ1-2 . TRBD1 TRBV7-2 CASSPRTGQSFYGYTF TGTGCCAGCAGCCCACGGACAGGTCAGAGTTTCTATGGCTACACCTTC
TRBJ2-3 . . TRBV7-3 CASSLGGASTDTQYF TGTGCCAGCAGCTTAGGCGGGGCCAGCACAGATACGCAGTATTTT
TRBJ2-1 . . TRBV19 CAGPGTYNEQFF TGTGCCGGCCCGGGGACTTACAATGAGCAGTTCTTC
TRBJ1-1 . . TRBV18 CASSPLPVSEAFF TGTGCCAGCTCTCCCCTCCCGGTGTCTGAAGCTTTCTTT
TRBJ1-5 . . TRBV7-9 CASSLPVVSGHLHF TGTGCCAGCAGCTTACCGGTAGTATCAGGCCATTTACATTTT
TRBJ2-3 once . TRBV19 CASSSEMPADTQYF TGTGCCAGTAGTTCCGAGATGCCGGCAGATACGCAGTATTTT
TRBJ2-1 . TRBD2 TRBV19 CASSSPGLAGGNYEQFF TGTGCCAGTAGTTCGCCTGGACTAGCGGGGGGTAACTATGAGCAGTTCTTC
TRBJ2-7 . TRBD1 TRBV5-1 CASSLTTGTSYEQYF TGCGCCAGCAGCTTAACGACAGGGACCTCCTACGAGCAGTACTTC
TRBJ2-1 . TRBD2 TRBV5-5 CASSGLAGGINEQFF TGTGCCAGCAGCGGACTAGCGGGAGGGATTAATGAGCAGTTCTTC
TRBJ1-1 . . TRBV11-3 CASSISGGIGAFF TGTGCCAGCAGCATTTCCGGGGGTATCGGGGCTTTCTTT
TRBJ2-1 . . TRBV10-3 CAISRLEGTGEQFF TGTGCCATCAGTCGACTAGAGGGAACGGGTGAGCAGTTCTTC
TRBJ2-3 . . TRBV4-2 CASSQDLGSTDTQYF TGTGCCAGCAGCCAAGATCTCGGGTCCACAGATACGCAGTATTTT
TRBJ2-1 . TRBD2 TRBV9 CASNSGRAYNEQFF TGTGCCAGCAATAGTGGGAGGGCGTACAATGAGCAGTTCTTC
TRBJ2-2 . TRBD1 TRBV7-2 CASSSRGTGELFF TGTGCCAGCAGCTCCAGGGGGACCGGGGAGTTGTTTTTT
TRBJ2-1 . TRBD2 TRBV11-3 CASSLSGIRNNEQFF TGTGCCAGCAGCTTAAGCGGGATAAGGAACAATGAGCAGTTCTTC
TRBJ2-7 . TRBD1 TRBV29-1 CSAGTGGEQYF TGCAGCGCCGGGACAGGGGGCGAGCAGTACTTC
TRBJ1-5 . . TRBV19 CASSKQYNQPQHF TGTGCCAGTAGTAAACAGTACAATCAGCCCCAGCATTTT
TRBJ2-7 . . TRBV7-2 CASSLPRQATYEQYF TGTGCCAGCAGCTTACCCCGGCAGGCTACCTACGAGCAGTACTTC
TRBJ1-3 . . TRBV19 CASSIQGAQGNTIYF TGTGCCAGTAGTATCCAAGGGGCGCAAGGAAACACCATATATTTT
TRBJ2-3 . . TRBV7-2 CASSRIIAASTDTQYF TGTGCCAGCAGCAGAATAATAGCGGCTAGCACAGATACGCAGTATTTT
TRBJ1-2 . . TRBV5-5 CASSLGPTGDTNYGYTF TGTGCCAGCAGCTTGGGCCCAACGGGGGATACGAACTATGGCTACACCTTC
TRBJ2-3 . . TRBV4-1 CASSQGPFPEDTQYF TGCGCCAGCAGCCAGGGGCCCTTCCCAGAGGATACGCAGTATTTT
TRBJ2-1 . TRBD2 TRBV28 CASSLAGGNNEQFF TGTGCCAGCAGTTTAGCGGGGGGCAACAATGAGCAGTTCTTC
TRBJ2-7 . . TRBV4-3 CASSQETVLYEQYF TGCGCCAGCAGCCAAGAAACAGTCCTATACGAGCAGTACTTC
TRBJ2-7 . TRBD1 TRBV9 CASSPTTGGYEQYF TGTGCCAGCAGCCCTACGACAGGGGGCTACGAGCAGTACTTC
TRBJ2-6 once TRBD2 TRBV2 CASSEVGGAGANVLTF TGTGCCAGCAGTGAGGTCGGGGGGGCCGGGGCCAACGTCCTGACTTTC
TRBJ1-5 . . TRBV15 CATSSHISGGRSNQPQHF TGTGCCACCAGCAGCCACATCTCGGGGGGACGGAGCAATCAGCCCCAGCATTTT
TRBJ2-2 . TRBD1 TRBV11-3 CASSRVRGQGGELFF TGTGCCAGCAGCCGAGTTAGGGGGCAGGGCGGGGAGCTGTTTTTT
TRBJ1-2 . . TRBV5-4 CASSFKEEHGYTF TGTGCCAGCAGCTTTAAAGAGGAACATGGCTACACCTTC